This T cell receptor beta chain was profiled in a study of blood T cell repertoires in COVID-19. Seattle's cohort entered during active infection and was followed longitudinally. The CDR3 extends over 12 amino acids. The germline V and J ends were trimmed by 5 bases and 5 bases, with 9 bases remaining between them. Germline V gives CDR1 SGHTA, CDR2 FQGNSA. Per the original data handling: The authors estimated nucleated cell counts from reference gene primer amplification. TCRdb keeps only in-frame clones here, not all; method: immunoSEQ multiplex PCR. D and trimming come from the DNA, and the V and J calls and clone size come from that table. Among roughly 280,000 clones listed, around 86% were seen once.

This clonotype was obtained from an older woman with COVID-19, enrolled during active disease. The chain uses TRBV7-2 and TRBJ2-5; D unclear. The specimen was peripheral blood. The CDR3 loop reads CASSTFGETQYF. For the CDR3, the DNA is TGTGCCAGCAGCACCTTCGGGGAGACCCAGTACTTC.